This T cell receptor (beta chain) originates from a study of T-cell memory formation after mild COVID-19. Via MiXCR, TCRdb re-called the 5' RACE reads, giving one row per CDR3 protein. In the table there are approximately 300,000 distinct CDR3 sequences, approximately 16% of which are singletons. CDR3 length equals 17 residues. The V gene's germline CDR1 is SGDLS and CDR2 YYNGEE. Unmatched junction bases numbered 9, after V lost 1 base and J lost 4 bases. This chain links TRBV9 with TRBJ2-2; 8 nucleotides match TRBD2. This sequence was found in a young man who had mild COVID-19 (a few samples of this study predate the infection). Cell type and time point are not known. Sequencing was performed on PBMCs or a T cell subset sorted from them (not recorded which). Here the CDR3 DNA reads TGTGCCAGCAGCGTACCCCGGGAGGGACCCGGCACCGGGGAGCTGTTTTTT. Its translation: CASSVPREGPGTGELFF. Filled out from reference TRBV9 and TRBJ2-2, the complete variable domain reads DSGVTQTPKHLITATGQRVTLRCSPRSGDLSVYWYQQSLDQGLQFLIQYYNGEERAKGNILERFSAQQFPDLHSELNLSSLELGDSALYFCASSVPREGPGTGELFFGEGSRLTVL.